A selection of T cell receptor beta chains follows, all from one sample in a study of T cells in Graves' hyperthyroidism and ophthalmopathy. Each CDR3 protein is one row after TCRdb ran MiXCR on the multiplex PCR reads. Of hundreds of thousands of distinct CDR3 sequences detected, 17% appear once; the ten largest clones hold 55% to 60%. The sequencing sample was made of blood. The receptors shown here come from a woman in her fifties or sixties with Graves' ophthalmopathy. Each CDR3 is given with its conserved first and last residue. The D gene is left open where the match is weak. Rows may omit the clone size; those that give it use once, few, many or a size class.

cdr3_nt: TGTGCCAGCAGTCCCCAGGGGGCGGTCTTTTTTACCGGGGAGCTGTTTTTT
cdr3_aa: CASSPQGAVFFTGELFF
j_call: TRBJ2-2
d_call: TRBD1
v_call: TRBV28
clone_size: few

cdr3_nt: TGTGCCAGCAGCTTAGGGCCAGGTACGAACTACGAGCAGTACTTC
cdr3_aa: CASSLGPGTNYEQYF
j_call: TRBJ2-7
d_call: NA
v_call: TRBV7-2
clone_size: many

cdr3_nt: TGTGCCAGCAGTTTACGAACAGGGGTTAGAGAGACCCAGTACTTC
cdr3_aa: CASSLRTGVRETQYF
j_call: TRBJ2-5
d_call: TRBD1
v_call: TRBV27
clone_size: NA

cdr3_nt: TGTGCCAGCAGCTTATCCGGCCGAGGCCCGCCCCAGCATTTT
cdr3_aa: CASSLSGRGPPQHF
j_call: TRBJ1-5
d_call: NA
v_call: TRBV7-6
clone_size: few

cdr3_nt: TGCAGTGCTAGGACGGAAGAAAAACTGTTTTTT
cdr3_aa: CSARTEEKLFF
j_call: TRBJ1-4
d_call: NA
v_call: TRBV20-1
clone_size: few

cdr3_nt: TGTGCCAGCAGCCGAATCATACTAGCGGGAGGCACAGATACGCAGTATTTT
cdr3_aa: CASSRIILAGGTDTQYF
j_call: TRBJ2-3
d_call: TRBD2
v_call: TRBV5-8
clone_size: NA

cdr3_nt: TGCGCCAGCAGCTTGGGACATATGGATGCCGAGCAGTACTTC
cdr3_aa: CASSLGHMDAEQYF
j_call: TRBJ2-7
d_call: NA
v_call: TRBV5-1
clone_size: few

cdr3_nt: TGTGCCGGCAGCCCCCATGGGGGAGCCACCTACGAGCAGTACTTC
cdr3_aa: CAGSPHGGATYEQYF
j_call: TRBJ2-7
d_call: NA
v_call: TRBV7-2
clone_size: few

cdr3_nt: TGTGCCTCAGAAAGAGAAAGGCGGACGCAGTATTTT
cdr3_aa: CASERERRTQYF
j_call: TRBJ2-3
d_call: NA
v_call: TRBV30
clone_size: many

cdr3_nt: TGCAGTGCTAGAAAGACAGGGAACACCGGGGAGCTGTTTTTT
cdr3_aa: CSARKTGNTGELFF
j_call: TRBJ2-2
d_call: NA
v_call: TRBV20-1
clone_size: NA

cdr3_nt: TGTGCCAGCTCACGCGCTGGGGACTTTTGGAGGACCGGGGAGCTGTTTTTT
cdr3_aa: CASSRAGDFWRTGELFF
j_call: TRBJ2-2
d_call: NA
v_call: TRBV18
clone_size: few

cdr3_nt: TGTGCCAGCAGCAAACTACAGGGGTTAAGTACTGAAGCTTTCTTT
cdr3_aa: CASSKLQGLSTEAFF
j_call: TRBJ1-1
d_call: TRBD1
v_call: TRBV7-2
clone_size: many

cdr3_nt: TGTGCCAGCTCACCACGGACAGGGAGTGAGACTGAAGCTTTCTTT
cdr3_aa: CASSPRTGSETEAFF
j_call: TRBJ1-1
d_call: TRBD1
v_call: TRBV18
clone_size: many

cdr3_nt: TGTGCCAGCAGCCCCGAGGCGGACATCTATGGCTACACCTTC
cdr3_aa: CASSPEADIYGYTF
j_call: TRBJ1-2
d_call: NA
v_call: TRBV7-2
clone_size: NA

cdr3_nt: TGCGCCAGCATCCGGGACCCTCAAGGGGACACTGAAGCTTTCTTT
cdr3_aa: CASIRDPQGDTEAFF
j_call: TRBJ1-1
d_call: NA
v_call: TRBV5-1
clone_size: NA